This T cell receptor beta chain came from a study of cytomegalovirus exposure and HLA in healthy donors. Study-wide findings and caveats: Researchers counted around 160 TCR beta chains as cytomegalovirus-associated.

A word on this clone: Its antigen is as yet unknown.

TCRdb's table, derived via immunoSEQ multiplex PCR, lists solely in-frame clones and lacks some. The table includes some 250,000 clones, 90% detected once. Germline values: CDR1 SGHVS, CDR2 FNYEAQ. This CDR3 is 14 amino acids long. V trimming: 5 bases; J trimming: 5 bases; junction bases outside the gene matches: 7. The specimen was PBMCs. This clonotype originated in a woman aged 25 to 39 in good health and CMV-seronegative. The rearrangement joins TRBV7-6 to TRBJ2-7; 9 nucleotides match TRBD1. For the CDR3, the DNA is TGTGCCAGCAGCGCGGGACAGGGACGCGACGAGCAGTACTTC. It codes for CASSAGQGRDEQYF.